Below, one TCR beta chain is given with its context. Antigen: not known. This sample was taken from a study of T cell responses to AZD1222 COVID-19 vaccine. Study summary: Pooled samples include second doses given at about 4 or 12 weeks. The study's findings and limits: Baseline seropositivity occurred in only a handful of AZD1222 recipients. Vaccine-associated CD4 TCRs spanned spike, dominant at 160-218 and 743-854.

CDR3 size: 13 residues. Germline V lookup: CDR1 SGHVS, CDR2 FQNEAQ. The V and J ends lost 5 bases and 7 bases respectively, with 11 bases between them. Produced via immunoSEQ multiplex PCR; TCRdb's table is partial and in-frame only. In the table there are roughly 130,000 clones, around 85% of which are singletons. This chain connects TRBV7-8 to TRBJ2-2; D gene uncertain. This TCR derives from an adult in good health. This specimen was peripheral blood, taken on day 0 of AZD1222 vaccination. In DNA form, the CDR3 reads TGTGCCAGCAGCGCTCTGGGCGGCGGGGAGCTGTTTTTT. Translation gives CASSALGGGELFF.